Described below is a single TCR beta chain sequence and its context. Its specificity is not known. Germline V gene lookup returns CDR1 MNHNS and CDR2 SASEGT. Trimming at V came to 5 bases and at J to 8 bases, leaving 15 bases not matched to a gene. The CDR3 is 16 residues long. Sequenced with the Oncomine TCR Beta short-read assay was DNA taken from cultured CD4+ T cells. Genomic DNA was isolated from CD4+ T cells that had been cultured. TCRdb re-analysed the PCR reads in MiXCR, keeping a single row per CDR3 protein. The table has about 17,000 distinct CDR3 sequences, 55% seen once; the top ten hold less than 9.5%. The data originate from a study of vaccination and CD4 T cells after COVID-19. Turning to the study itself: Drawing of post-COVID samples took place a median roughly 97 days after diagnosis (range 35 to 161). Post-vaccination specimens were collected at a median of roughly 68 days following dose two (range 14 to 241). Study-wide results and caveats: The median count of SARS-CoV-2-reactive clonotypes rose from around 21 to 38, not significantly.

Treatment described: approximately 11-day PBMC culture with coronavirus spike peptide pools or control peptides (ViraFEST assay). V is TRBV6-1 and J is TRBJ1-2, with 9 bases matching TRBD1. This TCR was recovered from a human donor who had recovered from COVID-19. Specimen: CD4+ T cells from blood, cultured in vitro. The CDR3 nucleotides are TGTGCCAGCAGTAAACAGACCGGGACAGGGCCAGCGGGCTACACCTTC. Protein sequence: CASSKQTGTGPAGYTF.